The rows below give T cell receptor beta chains drawn from one sample of a study of regulatory T cells in long-lasting Graves disease. One entry per CDR3 protein, called by TCRdb with MiXCR from the multiplex PCR reads. The data hold roughly 530,000 distinct CDR3 sequences, with about 16% observed a single time. These same records also appear under a second study, on T cells in Graves' hyperthyroidism and ophthalmopathy.

Material: peripheral blood mononuclear cells (PBMCs), obtained at new diagnosis, from a patient treated with antithyroid drugs. The receptors derive from a woman aged 35-60 years with Graves disease. Both conserved end residues are part of each CDR3. Fields, in order: D gene, V gene, clone size, J gene, CDR3 protein, CDR3 DNA. D genes are given only for firm matches. Some rows have no size entry. The others give once, few or many, or a class for an expanded clone.

-	TRBV2	many	TRBJ2-7	CASSGSSAFPYEQYF	TGTGCCAGCAGTGGTTCGTCAGCATTTCCCTACGAGCAGTACTTC
TRBD1	TRBV29-1	-	TRBJ1-1	CSVGDRSNTEAFF	TGCAGCGTTGGGGACAGGTCGAACACTGAAGCTTTCTTT
-	TRBV30	few	TRBJ1-2	CAWSAQLPGPRVYGYTF	TGTGCCTGGAGTGCCCAGCTCCCGGGGCCGCGTGTCTATGGCTACACCTTC
-	TRBV18	-	TRBJ1-5	CASSPRKGSHQPQHF	TGTGCCAGCTCGCCAAGAAAGGGTAGCCATCAGCCCCAGCATTTT
-	TRBV6-1	many	TRBJ1-5	CASNLRNVDQPQHF	TGTGCCAGCAACCTTCGAAACGTGGATCAGCCCCAGCATTTT
-	TRBV5-1	many	TRBJ1-1	CASSLFGGGDTEAFF	TGCGCCAGCAGCTTGTTCGGGGGTGGCGACACTGAAGCTTTCTTT
-	TRBV11-2	many	TRBJ1-2	CASSFTSGAYGYTF	TGTGCCAGCAGCTTCACCTCAGGGGCCTATGGCTACACCTTC
-	TRBV20-1	few	TRBJ1-1	CSAKGPMNTEAFF	TGCAGTGCAAAAGGTCCCATGAACACTGAAGCTTTCTTT
-	TRBV12-3/TRBV12-4	many	TRBJ2-1	CASSHGLDNEQFF	TGTGCCAGCAGTCATGGATTAGACAATGAGCAGTTCTTC
-	TRBV10-3	few	TRBJ2-7	CAISENRGWGQVGEQYF	TGTGCCATCAGTGAGAATCGCGGATGGGGGCAAGTGGGTGAGCAGTACTTC
TRBD1	TRBV6-5	-	TRBJ1-1	CASSYSTGALLTEAFF	TGTGCCAGCAGTTACTCTACAGGGGCGTTGCTCACTGAAGCTTTCTTT
-	TRBV30	many	TRBJ2-7	CAFRQGGTPYEQYF	TGTGCCTTCCGACAGGGAGGGACCCCGTACGAGCAGTACTTC
-	TRBV19	few	TRBJ1-3	CASSSSGVGNTIYF	TGTGCCAGTAGCTCATCAGGGGTGGGAAACACCATATATTTT
-	TRBV2	many	TRBJ1-2	CASTGDIYGYTF	TGTGCCAGCACAGGAGATATCTATGGCTACACCTTC
-	TRBV12-3/TRBV12-4	many	TRBJ1-2	CASSLADIYGYTF	TGTGCCAGCAGTTTAGCGGATATCTATGGCTACACCTTC
-	TRBV19	-	TRBJ2-7	CASSMRGYHEQYF	TGTGCCAGTAGTATGAGGGGGTACCACGAGCAGTACTTC
-	TRBV27	-	TRBJ2-4	CASSPIWDNRGGLWENIQYF	TGTGCCAGCAGTCCCATATGGGATAACAGGGGGGGCCTCTGGGAAAACATTCAGTACTTC
-	TRBV14	-	TRBJ2-7	CASSQAGAGRGEQYF	TGTGCCAGCAGCCAAGCGGGGGCAGGCAGGGGCGAGCAGTACTTC
-	TRBV2	many	TRBJ2-7	CASSELAGSYEQYF	TGTGCCAGCAGTGAATTGGCAGGGTCCTACGAGCAGTACTTC
-	TRBV3-1	few	TRBJ2-3	CASSSPWGGLRTDTQYF	TGTGCCAGCAGCTCGCCTTGGGGGGGCCTCAGGACAGATACGCAGTATTTT